This TCR beta chain is from a study of cytomegalovirus exposure and HLA in healthy donors. Study at large: Within the Caucasian-associated ancestry cluster were roughly 82% of the approximately 400 genotyped donors. General observations from the study: Within an earlier analysis, most TCR beta V segments proved productive either about 87% or about 30% of the time.

With respect to this clone: Its cognate antigen is unknown.

The length of the CDR3 is 15 residues. Germline V CDR1 and CDR2: MNHEY, SVGAGI. Trimming cost V 0 bases and J 2 bases, with 11 bases left between them. Primers included in the PCR were 60 Vbeta and 13 Jbeta primers. Generated by immunoSEQ multiplex PCR, the TCRdb table keeps only in-frame clones and is missing some. The sample has about 150,000 clones; over 75% are singletons. Material: PBMCs. The rearrangement links TRBV6-5 to TRBJ2-7; TRBD1 might be the D (6 bases). This clonotype was obtained from a young man in good health. For the CDR3, the DNA is TGTGCCAGCAGTTACTCCGATAGGGGGACCTACGAGCAGTACTTC. Translating it yields CASSYSDRGTYEQYF.